This record covers a single T cell receptor (beta chain). This entry comes from a study of shared clonotypes between healthy human individuals. About the research overall: Every donor yielded three CD4 naive, three CD4 memory, two CD8 naive and one CD8 memory plate.

The data were produced by immunoSEQ multiplex PCR, yet TCRdb's version contains in-frame clones alone and is incomplete. This table holds fewer than 2.5 million clones, roughly 93% found once. CDR1 SGHRS and CDR2 YFSETQ come from the germline V gene. V lost 0 bases to trimming and J lost 13 bases; unmatched junction nucleotides: 10. The CDR3 is made up of 14 amino acids. Sample: naive CD4+ T cells from PBMCs. Subset indicated: CD45RA+ positively selected. The J gene is TRBJ2-1, the V gene TRBV5-1; 7 nucleotides match TRBD2. The receptor comes from a man aged 18 to 30 in good health. Some clones in this sample may be carry-over from other donors' samples. CDR3 loop: CASSLVGGSTEQFF. The CDR3 DNA is TGCGCCAGCAGCTTGGTAGGCGGGAGTACGGAACAGTTCTTC.